The present T cell receptor beta chain was sequenced within a study of control samples from healthy donors and cancer patients. V was cut by 4 bases and J by 0 bases, with 14 bases left in between. This CDR3 is 17 amino acids long. The germline gives CDR1 KGHDR, CDR2 SFDVKD. Using immunoSEQ multiplex PCR, the repertoire was profiled, and TCRdb retains in-frame clones only, with some absent. The repertoire includes 200,000 to 250,000 clones, roughly 94% of them detected once, and approximately 1.5% sits in the top ten. The TCR originated in a man aged 50 to 60 in good health. This chain connects TRBV24-1 to TRBJ2-2, with no clear D. Sequences were obtained from blood. CDR3 sequence: CATSEPDGRTNTGELFF. Written as DNA, the CDR3 is TGTGCCACCAGTGAGCCGGACGGACGTACGAACACCGGGGAGCTGTTTTTT.